These 18 T cell receptor beta chains were sequenced from one sample in a study of CD8+CD57+ T cells in acquired aplastic anemia. Patients selected for sequencing had displayed CD8+CD57+ cell expansion by flow cytometry. The TCR beta profiling, which covered VDJ combination and CDR3 sequence, was carried out using genomic DNA as the template. TCRdb independently ran MiXCR on the reads; one entry per CDR3 protein. The data show approximately 58,000 distinct CDR3 sequences, 55% to 70% seen once. Source material: sorted CD4+, CD8+, or CD8+CD57+ T cells (not recorded which) from PBMCs. The receptors were sampled from a human donor with aplastic anemia.

J is TRBJ2-1 and V is TRBV2, with unresolved D. Germline V gene sequence: CDR1 SNHLY, CDR2 FYNNEI. Trimming took off 10 bases at V and 4 bases at J, with 11 bases between the two ends. This CDR3 is built from 12 residues. CDR3 residues: CAIQRRYNEQFF. The CDR3 bases are TGTGCCATCCAGAGACGGTACAATGAGCAGTTCTTC.

The rearrangement joins TRBV29-1 to TRBJ2-3, with D hard to call. The V gene's germline CDR1 is SQVTM and CDR2 ANQGSEA. Deletions cut 0 bases from V and 0 bases from J, with 16 bases between. The CDR3 contains 17 residues. The CDR3 is CSVEDGWPGRSTDTQYF. The CDR3 region has the DNA TGCAGCGTTGAAGATGGTTGGCCAGGCAGAAGCACAGATACGCAGTATTTT.

The chain recombines TRBV7-9 with TRBJ1-1, with D possibly TRBD1 on 6 matching bases. There are 15 residues in the CDR3. Trimming removed 5 bases at V and 2 bases at J, with 15 bases between. Germline V gene lookup returns CDR1 SEHNR and CDR2 FQNEAQ (reference sequence). The CDR3 DNA reads as TGTGCCAGCAGCCCAACGGACAGAATTAACACTGAAGCTTTCTTT. Its protein product is CASSPTDRINTEAFF.

This clonotype was seen a few times. The chain links TRBV3-1 to TRBJ2-3, with D tentatively TRBD2 (7 bases). V lost 0 bases and J lost 2, with 9 bases in between. Germline CDR1 LGHDT, CDR2 YNNKEL (reference sequence). The CDR3 contains 15 residues. CDR3 nucleotides: TGTGCCAGCAGCCAAGACGGGGGGCCCACAGATACGCAGTATTTT. Its translation is CASSQDGGPTDTQYF.

The table lists this clonotype with many counts. The genes are TRBV28 and TRBJ2-3; 8 bases match TRBD2. The CDR3 has 14 residues. With V trimmed by 3 bases and J by 11 bases, 10 bases remained unmatched. From germline, CDR1 is MDHEN and CDR2 SYDVKM. In DNA, the CDR3 is TGTGCCAGCAGTTTCCAGACGGGACTAGTAAAGCAGTATTTT. Amino acids: CASSFQTGLVKQYF.

The V and J genes are TRBV9 and TRBJ2-7, with D unclear. The CDR3 is 15 residues long. Deletions cut 1 base from V and 2 bases from J, with 13 bases between. Germline values: CDR1 SGDLS, CDR2 YYNGEE. CDR3 in amino acids: CASSVSEWLTYEQYF. Written as DNA, the CDR3 is TGTGCCAGCAGCGTAAGCGAATGGCTGACCTACGAGCAGTACTTC.

This rearrangement joins TRBV20-1 to TRBJ2-7; D uncertain. CDR1 and CDR2 from the germline V gene are DFQATT and SNEGSKA (reference sequence). This CDR3 is 13 amino acids long. Deletions cut 1 base from V and 0 bases from J, with 7 bases between. CDR3 nucleotides: TGCAGTGCTAGAGGAGGCCGCTCCTACGAGCAGTACTTC. Translated, it gives CSARGGRSYEQYF.

V usage is TRBV7-2 and J usage is TRBJ1-2; D is unclear. Germline assignment: CDR1 SGHTA and CDR2 FQGNSA. The CDR3 length is 13 residues. Trimming cost V 3 bases and J 8 bases, with 13 bases left between them. CDR3 DNA: TGTGCCAGCAGCTTGATGGACCTTCCAGGCTACACCTTC. The encoded protein is CASSLMDLPGYTF.

This clonotype ranks as medium-sized. The rearrangement uses TRBV29-1 and TRBJ1-1; the D is unclear. Trimming shortened V by 3 bases and J by 7 bases, and 3 bases separated the two germline ends. Germline V gene sequence: CDR1 SQVTM, CDR2 ANQGSEA. The CDR3 consists of 9 residues. In nucleotides, the CDR3 is TGCAGCGTTGACGGTGAAGCTTTCTTT. Translation gives CSVDGEAFF.

V and J are TRBV29-1 and TRBJ2-3; D gene unclear. Looked up from germline, CDR1 is SQVTM and CDR2 is ANQGSEA. CDR3 length equals 11 residues. The V gene lost 2 bases and the J gene lost 3 bases, with 3 bases spanning the gap. The CDR3 DNA reads TGCAGCGTTGAAAGAACAGATACGCAGTATTTT. Protein product: CSVERTDTQYF.

The chain is built from TRBV11-1 and TRBJ1-5; D is ambiguous. Looked up from germline, CDR1 is SGHAT and CDR2 is FQDESV (reference sequence). The V gene lost 0 bases and the J gene lost 0 bases, with 18 bases spanning the gap. This CDR3 has 19 residues. The CDR3 loop is CASSLAPPRHDPSNQPQHF. CDR3 nucleotide sequence: TGTGCCAGCAGCTTAGCCCCTCCTCGACATGACCCTAGCAATCAGCCCCAGCATTTT.

Details on this clonotype: The germline gene is not matched at one end of the junction; a read error may be the cause. This chain joins TRBV6-4 and TRBJ1-2, with TRBD1 as a possible D gene (5 bases). Germline-derived CDR1 and CDR2 are MRHNA and SNTAGT. CDR3 length: 14 residues. DNA for the CDR3: TGTGCCAGCAGTTACTCCGGGGACTACTATGGCTACACCTTC. Its protein is CASSYSGDYYGYTF.

This sequence joins TRBV10-1 and TRBJ2-7; TRBD1 might be the D (7 bases). Germline CDR1 WNHNN, CDR2 SYGVQD (reference sequence). The CDR3 consists of 13 residues. V lost 7 bases, J lost 1 base, and 11 bases lay in between. CDR3 residues: CASTRGDSYEQYF. As DNA, the CDR3 is TGCGCCAGCACCAGGGGGGATTCCTACGAGCAGTACTTC.

This clonotype has ten or more counts. The chain employs TRBV3-1 and TRBJ1-1; D unclear. The V gene lost 3 bases and the J gene lost 0 bases, with 8 bases spanning the gap. This CDR3 region has 14 residues. CDR1 and CDR2 from the germline V gene are LGHDT and YNNKEL (reference sequence). DNA of the CDR3: TGTGCCAGCAGCCATAAGGGTATGAACACTGAAGCTTTCTTT. This translates into CASSHKGMNTEAFF.

The chain has TRBV19 and TRBJ2-5; D perhaps matches TRBD2 (6 bases). The CDR3 is 11 amino acids. CDR1 and CDR2 (germline): LNHDA, SQIVND (reference sequence). V dropped 5 bases and J dropped 5 bases, with 6 bases sitting between them. CDR3 amino acids: CASSRGETQYF. CDR3 nucleotides: TGTGCCAGTAGTCGGGGGGAGACCCAGTACTTC.

The genes are TRBV20-1 and TRBJ1-2; D unclear. V gave up 4 bases and J gave up 3 bases, with 3 bases separating them. The CDR3 sequence is 10 residues long. CDR1 is DFQATT, CDR2 SNEGSKA, per germline (reference sequence). The DNA for the CDR3 is TGCAGTGCTAAGTACTATGGCTACACCTTC. This encodes CSAKYYGYTF.

This chain uses TRBV12-3 or TRBV12-4 with TRBJ1-1, with no clear D. The CDR3 extends over 14 amino acids. Trimming removed 5 bases from V and 7 bases from J, with 17 bases in between. The CDR3 region has the DNA TGTGCCAGCAGTCTCGGAGGGTTTGCAGTTGAAGCTTTCTTT. It is translated as CASSLGGFAVEAFF.

This rearrangement joins TRBV19 to TRBJ2-7; unclear D gene. Trimming removed 3 bases at V and 2 bases at J, with 8 bases between. In germline, CDR1 is LNHDA, CDR2 SQIVND (reference sequence). This CDR3 has 13 amino acids. The DNA of the CDR3 is TGTGCCAGTAGTATCGCCCTGGCCTACGAGCAGTACTTC. This encodes CASSIALAYEQYF.